This T cell receptor (beta chain) comes out of a study of T-cell reconstitution after alpha-beta-depleted transplantation in children (dated by TCRdb to 2016 to 2018). About the study as a whole: T-cell immune reconstitution after TCRalphabeta/CD19-depleted allogeneic hematopoietic cell transplantation in children was quantitatively tracked in the study by means of TCR repertoire profiling.

On this clonotype itself: The antigen it recognizes is unknown. No much larger clone exists at a distance of one base, and base qualities are not known.

What the treatment or condition label conveys for this sample: allogeneic hematopoietic cell transplantation with graft depleted of TCRalphabeta T cells and CD19 B cells. TCRalphabeta/CD19-depleted allogeneic hematopoietic cell grafts were given to the transplant recipients, all of whom were children. The investigation overall reported the following: Apparently early alphabetaT-cell count recovery about two months after transplant reportedly relied on only several hundred rapidly expanded clones derived from non-depleted graft cells. The high TCRbeta diversity at day 60 in some patients was ascribed to recipient T cells and intrathymic progenitors that had survived conditioning. Over the following months the frequencies of hyperexpanded clones went down, and after one year T-cell counts and TCRbeta diversity were mostly credited to newly produced T cells.

Library preparation was by PCR. The listed sequencing device is Illumina HiSeq 2500. Molecular barcoding was employed in the preparation of TCR libraries, with unique molecular identifiers being used to normalize TCRbeta repertoire quantification. The public reads were quality trimmed at Q25 with fastp and then assembled into clones with MiXCR by TCRdb, keeping productive beta chains. Rows are unified per CDR3 protein, each entry keeping the most common DNA and genes. The sample contains around 250,000 distinct CDR3 sequences, about a quarter of them found a single time. The ten largest clones take up about 2.5% of the sample. The CDR3 numbers 16 residues from cysteine through phenylalanine. Only the CDR3 region is kept as DNA, spanning 48 bases read in frame from base 1. The germline V gene supplies CDR1 SGHTA and CDR2 FQGTGA. Trimming removed 2 bases from V and 7 bases from J, leaving 18 bases between the germline ends.

The chain was built from TRBV7-3 and TRBJ2-1; TRBD2 might be the D gene, on 7 matching bases. This sequence originates from a girl aged 2-10 years with Fanconi anemia, due to receive a stem cell transplant. This sample comprised PBMCs, obtained before TCRalphabeta/CD19-depleted stem cell transplant. The CDR3 loop reads CASSLVGGPVGNEQFF. The DNA sequence is given as TGTGCCAGCAGCTTAGTGGGGGGGCCTGTTGGTAATGAGCAGTTCTTC.